Sequencing of this T cell receptor beta chain was carried out in a study of blood T cell repertoires in COVID-19. Turning to the study itself: Samples representing acute and convalescent COVID-19 were sourced from the United States, Italy and Spain. Sample material is recorded as cDNA or gDNA derived from T cells, B-cell-depleted T cells, or PBMCs.

The CDR3 spans 15 residues. V gave up 6 bases and J gave up 1 base; unmatched junction bases: 8. Germline V gene sequence: CDR1 MDHEN, CDR2 SYDVKM. In the study's own analysis: Estimates of nucleated cell counts were drawn from the amplification of reference gene primers. The data were produced by immunoSEQ multiplex PCR, yet TCRdb's version contains in-frame clones alone and is incomplete. That table furnishes V, J and clone size, whereas the DNA furnished D and trimming. The sample consists of under 200,000 clones, around four fifths of them appearing once. Seattle-derived patients entered the study during active infection and were followed longitudinally.

The rearrangement uses TRBV28 and TRBJ2-5; TRBD1 agrees at 7 bases. The clonotype originates from a woman aged 70-85 years with COVID-19, enrolled during active disease. Input material: peripheral blood. The CDR3 DNA reads as TGTGCCAGCAGCCTAAGGACAGGAGGCCAAGAGACCCAGTACTTC. This sequence encodes CASSLRTGGQETQYF. The full variable domain, with the rest looked up from reference TRBV28 and TRBJ2-5, is DVKVTQSSRYLVKRTGEKVFLECVQDMDHENMFWYRQDPGLGLRLIYFSYDVKMKEKGDIPEGYSVSREKKERFSLILESASTNQTSMYLCASSLRTGGQETQYFGPGTRLLVL.